Each of the 2 T cell receptor beta chains below was sequenced from the same sample in a study of OX40 agonist ivuxolimab in advanced cancers. TCRdb's copy holds only in-frame clones and misses some; the assay was immunoSEQ multiplex PCR. The table includes tens of thousands of clones, approximately 87% detected once. Sample: CD4+ or CD8+ T cells sorted from blood, taken in a trial of the OX40 agonist ivuxolimab. These receptors originate from an adult with an advanced solid tumor such as melanoma, head and neck, liver or kidney cancer.

This clone was counted once. The V and J genes are TRBV5-1 and TRBJ1-2; 7 bases align to TRBD1. The germline gives CDR1 SGHRS, CDR2 YFSETQ. V lost 2 bases to trimming and J lost 1 base; unmatched junction nucleotides: 5. The CDR3 runs 15 residues. Written as DNA, the CDR3 is TGCGCCAGCAGCTTCGGGACAGCTAATAACTATGGCTACACCTTC. Translating gives CASSFGTANNYGYTF.

J is TRBJ1-4 and V is TRBV7-2, with 7 nucleotides matching TRBD1. V lost 3 bases, J lost 4 bases, and 14 bases stayed unmatched. The germline gives CDR1 SGHTA, CDR2 FQGNSA. The CDR3 is made up of 18 amino acids. The CDR3 loop reads CASSLTGQERRRNEKLFF. DNA of the CDR3: TGTGCCAGCAGCTTGACTGGACAGGAAAGGCGGCGTAATGAAAAACTGTTTTTT.